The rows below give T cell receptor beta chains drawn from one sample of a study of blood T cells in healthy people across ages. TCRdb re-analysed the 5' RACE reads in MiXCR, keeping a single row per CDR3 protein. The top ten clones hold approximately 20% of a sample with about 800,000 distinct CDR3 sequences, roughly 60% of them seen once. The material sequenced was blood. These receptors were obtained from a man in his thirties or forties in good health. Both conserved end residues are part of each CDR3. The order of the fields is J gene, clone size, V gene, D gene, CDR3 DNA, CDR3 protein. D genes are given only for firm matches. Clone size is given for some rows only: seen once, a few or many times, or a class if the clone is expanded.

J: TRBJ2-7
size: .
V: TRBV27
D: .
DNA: TGTGCCAGCAGTTTATCGCGAGGGGCCGGCTACGAGCAGTACTTC
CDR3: CASSLSRGAGYEQYF

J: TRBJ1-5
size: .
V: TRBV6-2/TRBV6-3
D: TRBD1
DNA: TGTGCCAGCAGTTACGCCTATCGGGGACAGGTGGGTCAGCCCCAGCATTTT
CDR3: CASSYAYRGQVGQPQHF

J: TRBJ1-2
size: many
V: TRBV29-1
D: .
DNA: TGCAGCGTGGGACGGGGAGGGTCGGATGGCTACACCTTC
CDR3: CSVGRGGSDGYTF

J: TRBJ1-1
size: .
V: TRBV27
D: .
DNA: TGTGCCAGCAGTTCGAGGCAGGGAGTAAGGAAGGAAGCTTTCTTT
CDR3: CASSSRQGVRKEAFF

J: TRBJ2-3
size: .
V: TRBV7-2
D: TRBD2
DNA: TGTGCCAGCAGCTACCGACTAGCGGGGGACACAGATACGCAGTATTTT
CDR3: CASSYRLAGDTDTQYF

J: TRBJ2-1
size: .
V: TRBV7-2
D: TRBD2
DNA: TGTGCCAGCAGCAGACCGGGACTAGAAAATGAGCAGTTCTTC
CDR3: CASSRPGLENEQFF

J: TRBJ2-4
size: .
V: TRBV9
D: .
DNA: TGTGCCAGCAGCGTAGGAGGTTCCGTAGCCAAAAACATTCAGTACTTC
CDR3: CASSVGGSVAKNIQYF

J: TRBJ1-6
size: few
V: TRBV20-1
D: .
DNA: TGCAGTGCTAGGGACGGAATTAATTCACCCCTCCACTTT
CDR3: CSARDGINSPLHF

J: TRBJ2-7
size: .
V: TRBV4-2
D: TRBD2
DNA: TGTGCCAGCAGCCAAGAACTAGCGGGACCCCGCGAGCAGTACTTC
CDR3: CASSQELAGPREQYF

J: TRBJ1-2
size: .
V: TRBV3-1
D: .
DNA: TGTGCCAGCAGCCAAGGGACAGAGGTTGGTGGCTACACCTTC
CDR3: CASSQGTEVGGYTF

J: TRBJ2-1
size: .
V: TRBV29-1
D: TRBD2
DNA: TGCAGCGTTGAAGAAAGGCAGGGAGGGTGGAATGAGCAGTTCTTC
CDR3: CSVEERQGGWNEQFF

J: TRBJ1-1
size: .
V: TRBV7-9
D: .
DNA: TGTGCCAGCAGCCGTAGACAGGCCAGAGAAGCTTTCTTT
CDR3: CASSRRQAREAFF

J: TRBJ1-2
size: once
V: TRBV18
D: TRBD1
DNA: TGTGCCAGCTCACGTGATGCAGGGGGCGACTATGGCTACACCTTC
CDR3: CASSRDAGGDYGYTF

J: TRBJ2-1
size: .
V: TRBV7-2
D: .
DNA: TGTGCCAGCAGCGCTCAAACGGGGTACAATGAGCAGTTCTTC
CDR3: CASSAQTGYNEQFF

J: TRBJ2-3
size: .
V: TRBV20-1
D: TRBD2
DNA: TGCAGTGCCGACTCCGGGACTAGCGGATTCACAGATACGCAGTATTTT
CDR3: CSADSGTSGFTDTQYF

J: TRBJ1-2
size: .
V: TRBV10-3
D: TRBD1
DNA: TGTGCCATCAGTGAGAGCAGACAGGGGGAAGACTATGGCTACACCTTC
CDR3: CAISESRQGEDYGYTF

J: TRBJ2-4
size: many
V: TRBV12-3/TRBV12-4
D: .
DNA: TGTGCCAGCAGCCTCAGGGGTGCCAAAAACATTCAGTACTTC
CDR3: CASSLRGAKNIQYF

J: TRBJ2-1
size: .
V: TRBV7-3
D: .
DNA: TGTGCCAGCAGCTCCCTAACAGGGTTTCCGGGTGAGCAGTTCTTC
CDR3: CASSSLTGFPGEQFF

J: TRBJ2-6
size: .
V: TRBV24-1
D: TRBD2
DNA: TGTGCCACCAGTGATTGGGGGGGAGGCTACTCTGGGGCCAACGTCCTGACTTTC
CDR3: CATSDWGGGYSGANVLTF

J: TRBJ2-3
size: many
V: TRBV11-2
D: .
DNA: TGTGCCAGCAGCTTACTCGCAATGGGGTCTTCAGATACGCAGTATTTT
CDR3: CASSLLAMGSSDTQYF

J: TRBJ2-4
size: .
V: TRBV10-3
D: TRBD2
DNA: TGTGCCATCAGCGGACCGGGGGGGATTCAGTACTTC
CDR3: CAISGPGGIQYF

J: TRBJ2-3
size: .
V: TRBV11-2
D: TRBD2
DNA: TGTGCCAGCAGCCTAAGCGGGAGCGGCCTGTATTTT
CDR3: CASSLSGSGLYF

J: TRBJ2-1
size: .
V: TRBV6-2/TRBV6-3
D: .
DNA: TGTGCCAGCGGGAACTCCTACAATGAGCAGTTCTTC
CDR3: CASGNSYNEQFF

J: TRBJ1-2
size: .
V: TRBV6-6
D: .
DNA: TGTGCCAGCAGTTATTCAAACAGTAACTATGGCTACACCTTC
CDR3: CASSYSNSNYGYTF

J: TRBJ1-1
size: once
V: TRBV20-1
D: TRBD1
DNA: TGCAGTGCTAGGAGGACAGGGGACCCTGAAGCTTTCTTT
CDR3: CSARRTGDPEAFF

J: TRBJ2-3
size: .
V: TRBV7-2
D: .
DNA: TGTGCCAGCAGCTCACGCCGGGCCTCAGATACGCAGTATTTT
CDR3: CASSSRRASDTQYF

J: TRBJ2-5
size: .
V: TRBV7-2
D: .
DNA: TGTGCCAGCAGCTTTCGAATCGAAGAGACCCAGTACTTC
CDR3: CASSFRIEETQYF

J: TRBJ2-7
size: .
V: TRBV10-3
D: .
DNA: TGTGCCATCAGGGAGCCTACCAGGAACGAGCAGTACTTC
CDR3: CAIREPTRNEQYF

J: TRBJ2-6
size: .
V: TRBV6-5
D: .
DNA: TGTGCCAGCAGTCAAACTTCTGGGGCCAACGTCCTGACTTTC
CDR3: CASSQTSGANVLTF

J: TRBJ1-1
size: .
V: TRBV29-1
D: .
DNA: TGCAGCGTTGCGGTAAGCCTGAACACTGAAGCTTTCTTT
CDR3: CSVAVSLNTEAFF

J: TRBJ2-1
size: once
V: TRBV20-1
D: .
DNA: TGCAGTGCTCCGGACTTCGCGGGACTCACCAATGAGCAGTTCTTC
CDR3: CSAPDFAGLTNEQFF

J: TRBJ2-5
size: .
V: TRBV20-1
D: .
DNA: TGCAGTGCTAGAGACCAAGTCCTAGAAGAGACCCAGTACTTC
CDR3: CSARDQVLEETQYF

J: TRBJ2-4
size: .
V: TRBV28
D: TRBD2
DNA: TGTGCCAGCAGTTTAGGGACTAGCGGGAATGCCAAAAACATTCAGTACTTC
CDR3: CASSLGTSGNAKNIQYF

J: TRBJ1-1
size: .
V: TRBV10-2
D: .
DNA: TGCGCCAGCAGTGAGAGAGTGAACACTGAAGCTTTCTTT
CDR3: CASSERVNTEAFF

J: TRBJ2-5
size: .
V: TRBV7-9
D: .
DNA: TGTGCCAGCAGCCCAGCGGTAGGGAGAGAGCAGTACTTC
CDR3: CASSPAVGREQYF

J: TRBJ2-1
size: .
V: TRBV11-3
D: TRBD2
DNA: TGTGCCAGCAGCTTAACTAGCGGTCTCTCCTACAATGAGCAGTTCTTC
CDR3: CASSLTSGLSYNEQFF

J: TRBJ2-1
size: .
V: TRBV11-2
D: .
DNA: TGTGCCAGCAGCGCGACCTTAGGTAACAATGAGCAGTTCTTC
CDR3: CASSATLGNNEQFF

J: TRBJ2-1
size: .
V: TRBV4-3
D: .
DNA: TGCGCCAGCAGCCAGGACGCTAGCGTGGTCAATGAGCAGTTCTTC
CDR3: CASSQDASVVNEQFF

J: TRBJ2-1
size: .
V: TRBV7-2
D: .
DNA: TGTGCCAGCAGCTTAGCCCGAACCTCCTACAATGAGCAGTTCTTC
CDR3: CASSLARTSYNEQFF